The present T cell receptor beta chain was sequenced within a study of identifying expanded T cells in peripheral blood. Study outcomes and limitations: Clone count variance between roughly 2-week samples rose with total template count. Approximately 1.2 clones differed between technical replicates, versus roughly 17 and 20 over time.

CDR3 length: 13 amino acids. V lost 5 bases to trimming and J lost 6 bases, with 14 bases between them. The germline V gene encodes CDR1 LGHNT and CDR2 FRNRAP. No infections or other immune events were documented during collection. Concerning this clone: Its cognate antigen is unknown.

Using immunoSEQ multiplex PCR, the repertoire was profiled, and TCRdb retains in-frame clones only, with some absent. The table includes around 94,000 clones, about 85% detected once. The specimen sequenced was blood. The receptor's source is a person aged 18 to 75 in good health. V gene TRBV12-5 combines with J gene TRBJ2-7; possibly TRBD1 for D (5 bases). The chain's CDR3 is CASGQGIPSEQYF. For the CDR3, the DNA is TGTGCTAGTGGTCAGGGTATCCCATCCGAGCAGTACTTC.